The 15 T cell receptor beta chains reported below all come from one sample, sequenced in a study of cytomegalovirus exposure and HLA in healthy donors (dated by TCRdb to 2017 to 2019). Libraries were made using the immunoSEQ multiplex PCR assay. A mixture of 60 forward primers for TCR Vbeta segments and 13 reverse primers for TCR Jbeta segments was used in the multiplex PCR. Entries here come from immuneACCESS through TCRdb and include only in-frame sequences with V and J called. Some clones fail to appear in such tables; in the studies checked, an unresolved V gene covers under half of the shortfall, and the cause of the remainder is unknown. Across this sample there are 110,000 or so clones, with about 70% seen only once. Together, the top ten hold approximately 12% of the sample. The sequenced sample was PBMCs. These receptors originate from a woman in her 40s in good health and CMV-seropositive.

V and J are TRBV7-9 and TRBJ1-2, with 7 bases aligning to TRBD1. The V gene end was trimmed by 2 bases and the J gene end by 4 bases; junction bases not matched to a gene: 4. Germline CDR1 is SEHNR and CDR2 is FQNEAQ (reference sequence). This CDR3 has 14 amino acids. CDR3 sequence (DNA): TGTGCCAGCAGCTTACCCGGACAGGTCTATGGCTACACCTTC. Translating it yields CASSLPGQVYGYTF.

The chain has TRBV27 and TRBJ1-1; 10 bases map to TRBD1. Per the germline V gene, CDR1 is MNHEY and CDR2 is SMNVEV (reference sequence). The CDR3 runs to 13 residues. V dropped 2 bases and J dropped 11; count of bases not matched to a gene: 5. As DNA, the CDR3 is TGTGCCAGCAGTTTACAGGGGACAGGGGACGCTTTCTTT. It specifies CASSLQGTGDAFF.

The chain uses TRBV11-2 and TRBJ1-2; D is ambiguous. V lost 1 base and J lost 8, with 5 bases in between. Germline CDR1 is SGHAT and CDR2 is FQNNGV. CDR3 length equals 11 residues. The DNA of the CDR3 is TGTGCCAGCAGCTTAGTCGCGGGCTACACCTTC. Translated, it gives CASSLVAGYTF.

CDR3 region: CASSKDREDEQYF. In DNA, the CDR3 is TGTGCCAGCAGCAAGGACAGGGAGGACGAGCAGTACTTC. V gene TRBV5-4 combines with J gene TRBJ2-7; 8 bases fit TRBD1. The CDR3 has 13 residues. V dropped 4 bases and J dropped 5; count of bases not matched to a gene: 5. Germline assignment: CDR1 SGHNT and CDR2 YYREEE (reference sequence).

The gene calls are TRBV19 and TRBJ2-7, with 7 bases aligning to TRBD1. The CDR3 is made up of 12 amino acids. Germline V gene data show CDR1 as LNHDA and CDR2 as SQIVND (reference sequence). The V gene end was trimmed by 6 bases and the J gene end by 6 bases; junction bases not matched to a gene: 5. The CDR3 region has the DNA TGTGCCAGTAGATGGACAGGAGGCGAGCAGTACTTC. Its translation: CASRWTGGEQYF.

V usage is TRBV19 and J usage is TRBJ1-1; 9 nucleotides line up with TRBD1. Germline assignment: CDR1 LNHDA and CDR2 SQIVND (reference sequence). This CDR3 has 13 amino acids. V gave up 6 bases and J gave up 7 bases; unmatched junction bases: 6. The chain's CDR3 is CASRRTGADEAFF. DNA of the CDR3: TGTGCCAGTAGACGGACAGGGGCTGATGAAGCTTTCTTT.

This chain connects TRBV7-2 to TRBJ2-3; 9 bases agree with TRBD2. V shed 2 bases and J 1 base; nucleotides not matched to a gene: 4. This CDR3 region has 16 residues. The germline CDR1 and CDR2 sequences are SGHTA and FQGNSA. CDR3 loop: CASSLRASGGTDTQYF. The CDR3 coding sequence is TGTGCCAGCAGCTTACGGGCTAGCGGGGGCACAGATACGCAGTATTTT.

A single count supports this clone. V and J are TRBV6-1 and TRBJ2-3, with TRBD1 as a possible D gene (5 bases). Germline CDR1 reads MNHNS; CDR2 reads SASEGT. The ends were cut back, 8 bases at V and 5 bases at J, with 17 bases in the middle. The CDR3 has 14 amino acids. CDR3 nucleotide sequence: TGTGCCAGCCTCCTGGGGCAGGGAATAGATACGCAGTATTTT. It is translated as CASLLGQGIDTQYF.

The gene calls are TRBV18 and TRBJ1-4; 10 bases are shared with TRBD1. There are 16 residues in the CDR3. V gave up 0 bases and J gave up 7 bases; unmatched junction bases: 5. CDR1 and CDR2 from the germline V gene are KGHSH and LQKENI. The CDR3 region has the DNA TGTGCCAGCTCACCACCGGGGACAGGGGCAAGTGAAAAACTGTTTTTT. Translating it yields CASSPPGTGASEKLFF.

The CDR3 DNA follows: TGTGCCAGCAGCTCCATAGACTACACAGATACGCAGTATTTT. Residues: CASSSIDYTDTQYF. This rearrangement joins TRBV5-6 to TRBJ2-3; D perhaps matches TRBD2 (5 bases). V dropped 3 bases and J dropped 2 bases, with 10 bases sitting between them. The CDR3 has 14 residues. Looked up from germline, CDR1 is SGHDT and CDR2 is YYEEEE.

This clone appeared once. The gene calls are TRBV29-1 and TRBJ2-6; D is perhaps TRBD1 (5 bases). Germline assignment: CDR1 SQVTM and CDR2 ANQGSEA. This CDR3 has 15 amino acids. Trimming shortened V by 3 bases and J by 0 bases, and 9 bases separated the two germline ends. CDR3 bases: TGCAGCGTTGAGCAGGACACCTCTGGGGCCAACGTCCTGACTTTC. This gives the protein CSVEQDTSGANVLTF. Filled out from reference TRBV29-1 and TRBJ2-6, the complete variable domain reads SAVISQKPSRDICQRGTSLTIQCQVDSQVTMMFWYRQQPGQSLTLIATANQGSEATYESGFVIDKFPISRPNLTFSTLTVSNMSPEDSSIYLCSVEQDTSGANVLTFGAGSRLTVL.

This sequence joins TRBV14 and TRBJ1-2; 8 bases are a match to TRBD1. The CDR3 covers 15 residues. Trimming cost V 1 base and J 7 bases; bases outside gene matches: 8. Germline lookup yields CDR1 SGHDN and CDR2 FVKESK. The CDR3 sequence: CASSQGRTGLGGYTF. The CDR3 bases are TGTGCCAGCAGCCAAGGCCGGACAGGGCTCGGTGGCTACACCTTC.

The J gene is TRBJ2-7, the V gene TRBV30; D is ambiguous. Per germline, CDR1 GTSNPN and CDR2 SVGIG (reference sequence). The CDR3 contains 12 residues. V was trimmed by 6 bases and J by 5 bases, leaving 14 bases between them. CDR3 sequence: CACSRYLHEQYF. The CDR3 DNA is TGTGCCTGCTCCAGGTACCTGCACGAGCAGTACTTC.

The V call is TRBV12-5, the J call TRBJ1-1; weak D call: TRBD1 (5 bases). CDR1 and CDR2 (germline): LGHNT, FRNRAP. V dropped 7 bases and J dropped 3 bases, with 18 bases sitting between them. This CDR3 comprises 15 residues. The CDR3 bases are TGTGCTAGTGAATGGGGCAAGGGAGGGGACACTGAAGCTTTCTTT. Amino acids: CASEWGKGGDTEAFF.

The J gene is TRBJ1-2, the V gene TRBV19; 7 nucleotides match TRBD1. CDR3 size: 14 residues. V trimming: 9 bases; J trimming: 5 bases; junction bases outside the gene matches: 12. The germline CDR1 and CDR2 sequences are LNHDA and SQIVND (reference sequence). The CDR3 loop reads CASIATGTAYGYTF. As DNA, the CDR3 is TGTGCCAGCATAGCGACCGGGACAGCGTATGGCTACACCTTC. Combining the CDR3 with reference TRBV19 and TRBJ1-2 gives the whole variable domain DGGITQSPKYLFRKEGQNVTLSCEQNLNHDAMYWYRQDPGQGLRLIYYSQIVNDFQKGDIAEGYSVSREKKESFPLTVTSAQKNPTAFYLCASIATGTAYGYTFGSGTRLTVV.